This T cell receptor (beta chain) originates from a study of T cell responses to AZD1222 COVID-19 vaccine. For this clone: The antigen is undetermined.

Whole-study findings and limits: Spike as a whole was targeted by vaccine-associated CD4 TCRs, dominant at 160-218 and 743-854. Two AZD1222 doses significantly raised spike-specific TCR breadth and depth over controls. Repertoire collection took place solely once the T cell response had peaked.

The method was immunoSEQ multiplex PCR; TCRdb's version includes in-frame clones alone and lacks a portion of them. The sample records tens of thousands of clones, about four fifths being singletons. V gave up 0 bases and J gave up 7 bases, with 9 bases separating them. In germline, CDR1 is MNHEY, CDR2 SVGAGI. This CDR3 has 13 amino acids. This sequence was found in an adult in good health. This chain connects TRBV6-5 to TRBJ1-1; no clear D. This specimen consisted of peripheral blood, obtained on day 0 of AZD1222 vaccination. Here the CDR3 DNA reads TGTGCCAGCAGTTACTCAGGCCGGGATGAAGCTTTCTTT. Encoded protein: CASSYSGRDEAFF.